The clone carrying this T cell receptor beta chain was seen a few times. Measured with immunoSEQ multiplex PCR; TCRdb has only the in-frame clones, and not every one. The sample holds 250,000 or so clones; roughly four fifths are singletons and the top ten take about 3.5%. The source of the sample is a study of blood T cell repertoires in COVID-19. The germline V gene encodes CDR1 MGHDK and CDR2 SYGVNS. This CDR3 spans 13 amino acids. Trimming took 8 bases from V and 5 from J; bases not matched to a gene: 7. The sequenced material came from PBMCs or T cells enriched from blood (not recorded which). This chain joins TRBV25-1 and TRBJ1-2; 8 bases match TRBD1. The sequence was collected from a man between 45 and 60 years old who had recovered from COVID-19. CDR3 in amino acids: CASFEGTGYGYTF. The DNA of the CDR3 is TGTGCCAGCTTTGAGGGGACAGGATATGGCTACACCTTC.